Below are 19 T cell receptor beta chains sequenced from a single sample in a study of vaccination effects on CD4 cells after COVID-19. Before sequencing, viral peptide pools were used by the ViraFEST assay to expand antigen-specific CD4+ T cells. Upon completion of 10 to 11 days in culture, CD4+ T cells were isolated. PCR-confirmed SARS-CoV-2 infection occurred in the person between March and December 2020. Antigens for these TCRs are unknown. Here immunoSEQ multiplex PCR was the method, and the copy in TCRdb shows in-frame clones only, minus some. The top ten hold about 35% of the sample, which has about 40,000 clones, just under 75% seen once. The sample was CD4+ T cells from PBMCs cultured with a peptide pool, taken before COVID-19 vaccination. These receptors were collected from a human donor who had a prior SARS-CoV-2 infection.

The chain couples TRBV2 to TRBJ1-5; no definite D call. Looked up from germline, CDR1 is SNHLY and CDR2 is FYNNEI. V was shortened by 8 bases and J by 1 base, with 12 bases between the two germline ends. The length of the CDR3 is 14 residues. This chain's CDR3 is CASREGLSNQPQHF. The CDR3 nucleotides read TGTGCCAGCCGGGAGGGTCTGAGCAATCAGCCCCAGCATTTT.

The chain is built from TRBV7-9 and TRBJ1-6; 10 bases are a match to TRBD1. V lost 1 base and J lost 9; bases outside the gene matches: 3. This CDR3 spans 15 amino acids. Per germline, CDR1 SEHNR and CDR2 FQNEAQ (reference sequence). This chain's CDR3 is CASSLETGGASPLHF. The DNA of the CDR3 is TGTGCCAGCAGCTTAGAGACAGGGGGCGCTTCACCCCTCCACTTT.

V usage is TRBV7-2 and J usage is TRBJ2-3; D is ambiguous. Germline assignment: CDR1 SGHTA and CDR2 FQGNSA. CDR3 length: 15 amino acids. With 8 bases removed from V and 2 bases from J, the gap between germline ends came to 17 bases. CDR3 in DNA: TGTGCCAGCTCCTTTAAAGGGTCCCTCACAGATACGCAGTATTTT. Its protein is CASSFKGSLTDTQYF.

This clone has a handful of counts. The chain has TRBV15 and TRBJ2-7; D is uncertain. This CDR3 spans 13 amino acids. The germline V and J ends were trimmed by 1 base and 2 bases, with 6 bases remaining between them. Germline V gene lookup returns CDR1 LNHNV and CDR2 YYDKDF (reference sequence). DNA for the CDR3: TGTGCCACCAGCAGAGGTGACACCTACGAGCAGTACTTC. Translation gives CATSRGDTYEQYF.

The rearrangement links TRBV4-3 to TRBJ2-3; D not certain. Looked up from germline, CDR1 is LGHNA and CDR2 is YSLEER. The CDR3 is 14 amino acids. V was clipped by 0 bases and J by 0 bases, with 4 bases between them. The CDR3 coding sequence is TGCGCCAGCAGCCAAGAAGAGAGCACAGATACGCAGTATTTT. Translation: CASSQEESTDTQYF.

The V gene is TRBV27, the J gene TRBJ2-7; D may be TRBD1 (5 bases). Germline CDR1 MNHEY, CDR2 SMNVEV (reference sequence). The CDR3 is 14 amino acids. Trimming removed 10 bases at V and 0 bases at J, with 16 bases between. The CDR3 coding sequence is TGTGCCACCAAAAGACAGCCAATCTCCTACGAGCAGTACTTC. Translated: CATKRQPISYEQYF.

The chain couples TRBV4-3 to TRBJ2-1, with 8 bases identical to TRBD2. V lost 0 bases and J lost 3; bases outside the gene matches: 4. Germline CDR1 and CDR2: LGHNA and YSLEER. The CDR3 contains 16 residues. The CDR3 loop is CASSQEAGLGYNEQFF. As DNA, the CDR3 is TGCGCCAGCAGCCAAGAAGCGGGACTAGGCTACAATGAGCAGTTCTTC.

The V and J genes are TRBV19 and TRBJ2-7, with D perhaps given as TRBD1 or TRBD2 (6 bases each). Germline V lookup: CDR1 LNHDA, CDR2 SQIVND (reference sequence). CDR3 length: 14 amino acids. The V and J ends lost 9 bases and 1 base respectively, with 16 bases between them. The CDR3 sequence: CASRDAGTSYEQYF. The CDR3 region has the DNA TGTGCCAGCCGGGACGCGGGGACATCCTACGAGCAGTACTTC.

The J gene is TRBJ2-1, the V gene TRBV4-3; 10 bases match TRBD2. The CDR3 is made up of 17 amino acids. Per germline, CDR1 LGHNA and CDR2 YSLEER. Unmatched junction bases numbered 12, after V lost 0 bases and J lost 10 bases. The CDR3 is CASSQEGSGRAPGEQFF. CDR3 in DNA: TGCGCCAGCAGCCAAGAGGGCAGCGGGAGGGCCCCCGGCGAGCAGTTCTTC.

V and J are TRBV7-3 and TRBJ2-3; 9 bases match TRBD2. J lost 4 bases, V lost 9 bases, and 8 bases had no gene match. This CDR3 is 14 amino acids long. Germline V CDR1 and CDR2: SGHTA, FQGTGA. The CDR3 here is CASGAGGNADTQYF. CDR3 DNA: TGTGCCAGTGGGGCGGGAGGGAACGCAGATACGCAGTATTTT.

The chain couples TRBV6-6 to TRBJ2-4; tentatively, D is TRBD2 (6 bases). V lost 4 bases, J lost 0 bases, and 10 bases lay in between. The CDR3 is 15 residues long. Germline-derived CDR1 and CDR2 are MNHNY and SVGAGI (reference sequence). The DNA of the CDR3 is TGTGCCAGCAGTTCGCGGGGAGTAGCCAAAAACATTCAGTACTTC. As protein: CASSSRGVAKNIQYF.

The chain is built from TRBV5-1 and TRBJ1-1, with TRBD1 matching 7 bases. V lost 4 bases and J lost 3; bases outside the gene matches: 6. The CDR3 spans 14 residues. Germline values: CDR1 SGHRS, CDR2 YFSETQ. The DNA of the CDR3 is TGCGCCAGCAGCCGACAGGGCAGGGACACTGAAGCTTTCTTT. It codes for CASSRQGRDTEAFF.

V gene TRBV27 combines with J gene TRBJ2-3; D possibly corresponds to TRBD1 (7 bases). CDR3 length: 16 amino acids. The germline V gene has CDR1 MNHEY and CDR2 SMNVEV (reference sequence). V was pared by 2 bases and J by 2 bases, with 14 bases between. As DNA, the CDR3 is TGTGCCAGCAGTTTAACTCAGGGGGGACCCACAGATACGCAGTATTTT. Translation gives CASSLTQGGPTDTQYF.

The rearrangement joins TRBV4-2 to TRBJ1-3, with D possibly being TRBD1 (6 bases). CDR3 length equals 17 residues. The germline V gene has CDR1 LGHNA and CDR2 YNFKEQ. Trimming cost V 2 bases and J 0 bases, with 14 bases left between them. In DNA form, the CDR3 reads TGTGCCAGCAGCCAAAAAACAGGGCTATACTCTGGAAACACCATATATTTT. This gives the protein CASSQKTGLYSGNTIYF.

The CDR3 loop reads CASSVGRPHPGQGATDTQYF. The DNA of the CDR3 is TGTGCCAGCAGCGTAGGGCGCCCTCATCCGGGACAGGGGGCCACAGATACGCAGTATTTT. The rearrangement links TRBV9 to TRBJ2-3, with TRBD1 matching over 12 bases. V was clipped by 0 bases and J by 2 bases; unmatched bases: 13. This CDR3 region has 20 residues. The germline V gene has CDR1 SGDLS and CDR2 YYNGEE.

The CDR3 DNA reads as TGTGCCAGCAGCGTAGGCAGTACTGAAGCTTTCTTT. Protein: CASSVGSTEAFF. The chain employs TRBV7-9 and TRBJ1-1; D is undetermined. The CDR3 length is 12 residues. Germline V lookup: CDR1 SEHNR, CDR2 FQNEAQ (reference sequence). V lost 5 bases and J 5 bases, leaving 9 bases between the germline ends.

In DNA, the CDR3 is TGTGCCAGCAGCCCTCACCAACCTTCCACAGATACGCAGTATTTT. Protein product: CASSPHQPSTDTQYF. The chain has TRBV7-2 and TRBJ2-3; D unclear. CDR3 size: 15 residues. The germline CDR1 and CDR2 sequences are SGHTA and FQGNSA. V lost 5 bases, J lost 2 bases, and 14 bases lay in between.

J is TRBJ2-1 and V is TRBV5-1; TRBD1 aligns across 7 bases. The CDR3 is made up of 15 amino acids. Germline V CDR1 and CDR2: SGHRS, YFSETQ. V gave up 0 bases and J gave up 9 bases; unmatched junction bases: 9. In DNA, the CDR3 is TGCGCCAGCAGCTTGGAGGGGGCAGGGGCTGCTGAGCAGTTCTTC. Amino acid sequence: CASSLEGAGAAEQFF.

This clone was observed a single time. The chain is built from TRBV6-1 and TRBJ2-7; 7 bases line up with TRBD1. Germline CDR1 is MNHNS and CDR2 is SASEGT. This CDR3 contains 14 residues. V dropped 2 bases and J dropped 2; count of bases not matched to a gene: 3. For the CDR3, the DNA is TGTGCCAGCAGTGAATTAACAGGGGCCTACGAGCAGTACTTC. Its translation: CASSELTGAYEQYF.